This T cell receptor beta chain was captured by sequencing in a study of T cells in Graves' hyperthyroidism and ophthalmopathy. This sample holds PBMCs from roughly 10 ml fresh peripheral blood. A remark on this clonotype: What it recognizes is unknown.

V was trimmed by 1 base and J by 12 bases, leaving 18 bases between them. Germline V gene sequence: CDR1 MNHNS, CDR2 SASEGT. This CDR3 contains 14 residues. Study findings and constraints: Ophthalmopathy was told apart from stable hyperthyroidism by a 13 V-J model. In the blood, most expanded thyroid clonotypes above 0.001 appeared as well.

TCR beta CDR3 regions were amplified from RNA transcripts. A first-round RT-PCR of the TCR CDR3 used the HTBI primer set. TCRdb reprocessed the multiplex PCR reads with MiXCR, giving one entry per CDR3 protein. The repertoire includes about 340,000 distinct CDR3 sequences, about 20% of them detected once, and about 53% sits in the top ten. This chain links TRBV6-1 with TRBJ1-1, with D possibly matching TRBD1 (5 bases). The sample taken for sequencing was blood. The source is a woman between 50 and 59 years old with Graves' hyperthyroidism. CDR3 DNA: TGTGCCAGCAGTGAAGATGGGGACCCATCCGTAACTTTCTTT. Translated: CASSEDGDPSVTFF.